Listed below are T cell receptor beta chains from one sample, sequenced in a study of CD8 T cells in Susac syndrome. TCRdb re-analysed the immunoSEQ multiplex PCR reads in MiXCR, keeping a single row per CDR3 protein. The table has more than 95,000 distinct CDR3 sequences, just under 95% seen once; the top ten hold under 0.095%. The material sequenced was CD4+ T cells from PBMCs. These receptors came from a human donor with multiple sclerosis. Both conserved end residues are part of each CDR3. The D gene is left open where the match is weak. The size field is filled for only some rows; it gives once, few, many or a size class.

D gene,clone size,J gene,V gene,CDR3 protein,CDR3 DNA
.,.,TRBJ2-1,TRBV29-1,CSAQTNEQFF,TGCAGCGCACAGACTAACGAGCAGTTCTTC
.,.,TRBJ1-1,TRBV7-2,CASSTQSGFTEAFF,TGTGCCAGCAGTACCCAGTCTGGGTTCACTGAAGCTTTCTTT
.,.,TRBJ1-5,TRBV4-1,CASSQFGGQISGQPQHF,TGCGCCAGCAGCCAATTTGGGGGGCAGATCTCGGGTCAGCCCCAGCATTTT
.,.,TRBJ1-1,TRBV9,CASSVGPGRGTEAFF,TGTGCCAGCAGCGTAGGCCCGGGTAGGGGAACTGAAGCTTTCTTT
.,once,TRBJ2-7,TRBV5-1,CASSYRGGYEQYF,TGCGCCAGCAGCTACAGAGGGGGCTACGAGCAGTACTTC
.,.,TRBJ1-1,TRBV7-8,CASSSSGAEPTEAFF,TGTGCCAGCAGCTCTAGCGGGGCAGAGCCCACTGAAGCTTTCTTT
.,.,TRBJ2-7,TRBV12-3/TRBV12-4,CASSFASAYEQYF,TGTGCCAGCAGTTTTGCTAGCGCCTACGAGCAGTACTTC
TRBD2,.,TRBJ2-7,TRBV2,CASRAGGPYEQYF,TGTGCCAGCAGGGCGGGGGGGCCCTACGAGCAGTACTTC
.,.,TRBJ1-5,TRBV4-1,CASSRTNRDLNQPQHF,TGCGCCAGCAGCCGAACTAACCGGGACCTCAATCAGCCCCAGCATTTT
TRBD1,.,TRBJ1-5,TRBV19,CASSIEERGRLNQPQHF,TGTGCCAGTAGTATAGAGGAGAGGGGGCGTTTAAATCAGCCCCAGCATTTT
.,.,TRBJ2-7,TRBV2,CASRREGQGATYEQYF,TGTGCCAGCAGGAGGGAGGGCCAGGGGGCCACCTACGAGCAGTACTTC
TRBD1,.,TRBJ2-1,TRBV6-5,CASSVQGAPYNEQFF,TGTGCCAGCAGTGTACAGGGGGCCCCCTACAATGAGCAGTTCTTC
.,.,TRBJ1-3,TRBV7-6,CASSLAQQSSGNTIYF,TGTGCCAGCAGCTTAGCGCAACAGAGCTCTGGAAACACCATATATTTT
TRBD1,.,TRBJ1-2,TRBV30,CATLRDRDYGYTF,TGTGCCACCCTCCGGGACAGGGACTATGGCTACACCTTC
.,.,TRBJ2-2,TRBV18,CASSPYGGHDTGELFF,TGTGCCAGCTCACCTTACGGGGGCCACGACACCGGGGAGCTGTTTTTT
TRBD2,.,TRBJ2-3,TRBV20-1,CSATGTSGGDTQYF,TGCAGTGCTACCGGGACTAGCGGGGGAGATACGCAGTATTTT
.,once,TRBJ1-1,TRBV20-1,CSANPLPGSPFGNTEAFF,TGCAGTGCTAACCCCCTACCCGGGAGCCCTTTCGGGAACACTGAAGCTTTCTTT
.,.,TRBJ2-5,TRBV7-9,CASSLVPSPETQYF,TGTGCCAGCAGCTTAGTCCCCTCGCCAGAGACCCAGTACTTC
.,once,TRBJ2-7,TRBV20-1,CSARTGTYEQYF,TGCAGTGCTAGAACAGGAACCTACGAGCAGTACTTC
.,few,TRBJ1-5,TRBV7-9,CASSLEGQPQHF,TGTGCCAGCAGCTTAGAGGGACAGCCCCAGCATTTT
.,.,TRBJ2-3,TRBV7-2,CASSRPGLLTDTQYF,TGTGCCAGCAGTCGTCCTGGACTCCTGACAGATACGCAGTATTTT
.,.,TRBJ2-7,TRBV12-3/TRBV12-4,CASSCIGGGVPIAHEQYF,TGTGCCAGCAGTTGTATTGGAGGAGGGGTCCCAATCGCCCACGAGCAGTACTTC
TRBD2,.,TRBJ2-7,TRBV29-1,CSVGTSGGAEQYF,TGCAGCGTTGGGACTAGCGGGGGAGCCGAGCAGTACTTC
.,.,TRBJ1-6,TRBV7-9,CASSIGGQGSPLHF,TGTGCCAGTTCGATCGGGGGGCAGGGTTCACCCCTCCACTTT
.,once,TRBJ1-3,TRBV9,CASSVLAGDTIYF,TGTGCCAGCAGCGTCCTCGCTGGGGACACCATATATTTT
.,.,TRBJ1-4,TRBV6-5,CATRRLSEKLFF,TGTGCCACCCGTCGACTATCTGAAAAACTGTTTTTT
.,.,TRBJ1-1,TRBV21-1,CASSLDRESGTEAFF,TGTGCCAGCAGCCTAGACAGGGAAAGTGGCACTGAAGCTTTCTTT
TRBD1,.,TRBJ1-2,TRBV7-9,CASTRQGAYHGYTF,TGTGCCAGCACCCGACAGGGGGCGTATCATGGCTACACCTTC
.,.,TRBJ1-4,TRBV20-1,CSARSNEKLFF,TGCAGTGCTAGATCGAATGAAAAACTGTTTTTT
TRBD1,.,TRBJ1-1,TRBV6-5,CASSSPDRGENTEAFF,TGTGCCAGCAGTTCCCCCGACAGGGGCGAGAACACTGAAGCTTTCTTT
TRBD1,once,TRBJ2-7,TRBV20-1,CSAPAGTGTHEQYF,TGCAGTGCCCCTGCCGGGACAGGGACCCACGAGCAGTACTTC
TRBD1,.,TRBJ2-5,TRBV10-3,CAISDRNRGDQETQYF,TGTGCCATCAGTGATCGAAACAGGGGGGATCAAGAGACCCAGTACTTC
.,.,TRBJ2-2,TRBV15,CATSRITNTGELFF,TGTGCCACCAGCCGCATTACGAACACCGGGGAGCTGTTTTTT
.,.,TRBJ2-5,TRBV19,CASRERGSSGTQYF,TGTGCCAGCCGGGAGAGAGGTTCGTCGGGGACCCAGTACTTC
TRBD1,.,TRBJ2-7,TRBV6-5,CASSYSGTGRYEQYF,TGTGCCAGCAGTTACTCCGGGACAGGGAGGTACGAGCAGTACTTC
.,.,TRBJ1-2,TRBV14,CASSGPGRPQNYGYTF,TGTGCCAGCAGTGGGCCGGGACGTCCACAAAACTATGGCTACACCTTC